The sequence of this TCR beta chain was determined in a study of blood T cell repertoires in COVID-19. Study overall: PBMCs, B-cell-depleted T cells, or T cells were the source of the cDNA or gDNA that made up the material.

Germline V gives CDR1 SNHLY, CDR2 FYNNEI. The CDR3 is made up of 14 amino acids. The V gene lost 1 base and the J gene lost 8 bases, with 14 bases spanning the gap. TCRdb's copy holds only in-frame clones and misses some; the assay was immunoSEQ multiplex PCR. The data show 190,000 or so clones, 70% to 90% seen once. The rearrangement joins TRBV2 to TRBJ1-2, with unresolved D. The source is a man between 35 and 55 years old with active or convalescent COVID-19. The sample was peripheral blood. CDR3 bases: TGTGCCAGCAGTGAAGGTGGGTATGGAGGAGGCTACACCTTC. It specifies CASSEGGYGGGYTF.